This T cell receptor beta chain is drawn from a study of Graves' ophthalmopathy and Graves' hyperthyroidism. Background on the study: Before any treatment was given, at initial diagnosis, peripheral blood was collected.

In its sample, this clonotype was seen many times. Amplification from RNA transcripts yielded the TCR beta CDR3 regions. Amplification began with first-round RT-PCR using HTBI primers, then second-round multiplex PCR was performed. MiXCR, run by TCRdb on the multiplex PCR reads, gives a single entry per CDR3 protein. The data contain 300,000 to 500,000 distinct CDR3 sequences, 15% of them singletons. The CDR3 is 15 amino acids. CDR1 is MNHEY, CDR2 SVGEGT, per germline. V was pared by 0 bases and J by 0 bases, with 6 bases between. What was sequenced was peripheral blood. The chain recombines TRBV6-2 or TRBV6-3 with TRBJ1-5; D is unresolved. The receptor was derived from a woman between 18 and 30 years old with stable Graves' hyperthyroidism. The DNA of the CDR3 is TGTGCCAGCAGTTACTCCATCCCTAGCAATCAGCCCCAGCATTTT. This encodes CASSYSIPSNQPQHF.